The 25 T cell receptor beta chains reported below all come from one sample, sequenced in a study of shared clonotypes between healthy human individuals. Measured with immunoSEQ multiplex PCR; TCRdb has only the in-frame clones, and not every one. The table includes about 2,500,000 clones, approximately 94% detected once. Sequencing was done on a sample of naive CD4+ T cells sorted from blood. Subset noted: CD45RA+ positively selected. The receptor source for this set is a man aged 18 to 30 in good health.

J is TRBJ2-5 and V is TRBV6-1; D is ambiguous. The CDR3 spans 12 residues. From germline, CDR1 is MNHNS and CDR2 SASEGT. V shed 5 bases and J shed 3 bases, with 7 bases lying between them. The CDR3: CASSWLEETQYF. The CDR3 nucleotides are TGTGCCAGCAGTTGGCTCGAAGAGACCCAGTACTTC.

The J gene is TRBJ1-5, the V gene TRBV19; D might be TRBD1 (5 bases). Germline CDR1 LNHDA, CDR2 SQIVND (reference sequence). With 5 bases removed from V and 2 bases from J, the gap between germline ends came to 7 bases. The CDR3 runs 13 residues. The CDR3 reads CASSDSGNQPQHF. In nucleotides, the CDR3 is TGTGCCAGTAGTGACAGTGGCAATCAGCCCCAGCATTTT.

The chain employs TRBV5-4 and TRBJ1-2, with D possibly matching TRBD1 (6 bases). The CDR3 is 15 residues long. Germline assignment: CDR1 SGHNT and CDR2 YYREEE (reference sequence). The ends were cut back, 0 bases at V and 5 bases at J, with 14 bases in the middle. CDR3 DNA sequence: TGTGCCAGCAGCTTGGAAACAGGGCGCACTTATGGCTACACCTTC. Encoded protein: CASSLETGRTYGYTF.

The chain employs TRBV1 and TRBJ1-6. TRBV1 is an annotated pseudogene. The CDR3 is made up of 17 amino acids. CDR3: CTSSQDPDLTYNSPLHF. The CDR3 DNA follows: TGCACCAGCAGCCAAGATCCGGACTTAACCTATAATTCACCCCTCCACTTT.

The chain has TRBV6-1 and TRBJ1-6; D remains ambiguous. Germline V gene sequence: CDR1 MNHNS, CDR2 SASEGT. V was pared by 4 bases and J by 7 bases, with 8 bases between. The CDR3 is 13 residues long. CDR3 sequence reads: CASSATENSPLHF. CDR3 sequence (DNA): TGTGCCAGCAGTGCCACAGAAAATTCACCCCTCCACTTT.

Concerning this clone itself: The same CDR3 is also encoded by other DNA sequences in this sample. CDR3 nucleotide sequence: TGTGCCAGCTCACCACCGGGACAGGCGCCCTACGAGCAGTACTTC. Its protein product is CASSPPGQAPYEQYF. The rearrangement joins TRBV18 to TRBJ2-7; 8 bases agree with TRBD1. Germline V lookup: CDR1 KGHSH, CDR2 LQKENI. CDR3 length: 15 residues. Losses at the gene ends were 0 bases for V and 2 bases for J; bases not matched to a gene: 3.

The V gene is TRBV30, the J gene TRBJ2-3; no reliable D call. The V gene lost 2 bases and the J gene lost 9 bases, with 9 bases spanning the gap. The CDR3 is 11 amino acids. CDR1 GTSNPN and CDR2 SVGIG come from the germline V gene (reference sequence). Here the CDR3 DNA reads TGTGCCTGGAGTACGTCAGGAACGCAGTATTTT. This sequence encodes CAWSTSGTQYF.

The chain links TRBV2 to TRBJ2-3; D unclear. The V gene's germline CDR1 is SNHLY and CDR2 FYNNEI. The CDR3 loop spans 14 amino acids. With 4 bases removed from V and 2 bases from J, the gap between germline ends came to 10 bases. The CDR3 DNA reads TGTGCCAGCAGTGGACGCATTACCACAGATACGCAGTATTTT. This gives the protein CASSGRITTDTQYF. The variable domain in full, with the rest retrieved from reference TRBV2 and TRBJ2-3, is EPEVTQTPSHQVTQMGQEVILRCVPISNHLYFYWYRQILGQKVEFLVSFYNNEISEKSEIFDDQFSVERPDGSNFTLKIRSTKLEDSAMYFCASSGRITTDTQYFGPGTRLTVL.

Points on this clone: Other nucleotide sequences in the sample specify the same CDR3. This chain uses TRBV6-1 with TRBJ1-3; no definite D call. CDR3 length: 16 residues. Between the trimmed V and J ends, which lost 0 bases and 0 bases, there was a span of 9 bases. CDR1 MNHNS and CDR2 SASEGT come from the germline V gene. DNA for the CDR3: TGTGCCAGCAGTGAAGCGCGCCCGATCTCTGGAAACACCATATATTTT. Its translation is CASSEARPISGNTIYF.

This chain joins TRBV6-1 and TRBJ2-7, with 8 nucleotides matching TRBD1. The CDR3 length is 14 residues. Germline V gene data show CDR1 as MNHNS and CDR2 as SASEGT. V trimming: 4 bases; J trimming: 4 bases; junction bases outside the gene matches: 6. CDR3 in amino acids: CASSGRTGRYEQYF. The CDR3 DNA is TGTGCCAGCAGTGGGCGGACAGGGAGGTACGAGCAGTACTTC.

The rearrangement uses TRBV6-6 and TRBJ2-7, with 8 bases fitting TRBD2. CDR1 MNHNY and CDR2 SVGAGI come from the germline V gene (reference sequence). This CDR3 region has 14 residues. The trim removed 5 bases at V and 6 bases at J, leaving 9 bases unmatched. The CDR3 sequence: CASSPAGGRGEQYF. The CDR3 DNA sequence: TGTGCCAGCAGTCCCGCGGGGGGTAGGGGCGAGCAGTACTTC.

The chain recombines TRBV5-6 with TRBJ1-6, with 7 bases aligning to TRBD1. Trimming removed 5 bases from V and 10 bases from J; junction bases left unmatched: 9. Per germline, CDR1 SGHDT and CDR2 YYEEEE. The CDR3 loop spans 14 amino acids. In DNA, the CDR3 is TGTGCCAGCAGGATCGGACAGGTGGAGTCACCCCTCCACTTT. This translates into CASRIGQVESPLHF.

The chain joins TRBV7-2 to TRBJ2-5, with D possibly being TRBD2 (6 bases). The germline V gene encodes CDR1 SGHTA and CDR2 FQGNSA. V gave up 5 bases and J gave up 7 bases, with 20 bases separating them. The length of the CDR3 is 15 residues. The CDR3 protein is CASSPEGGAPWTQYF. For the CDR3, the DNA is TGTGCCAGCAGCCCCGAGGGCGGGGCCCCCTGGACCCAGTACTTC.

A note on this clone: This same CDR3 is encoded by further DNA sequences in the sample. The chain links TRBV27 to TRBJ2-3; D is uncertain. Trimming removed 1 base from V and 1 base from J, with 3 bases in between. This CDR3 comprises 13 residues. Germline CDR1 reads MNHEY; CDR2 reads SMNVEV (reference sequence). The CDR3 DNA sequence: TGTGCCAGCAGTTTATTCCGCACAGATACGCAGTATTTT. It encodes CASSLFRTDTQYF.

The chain uses TRBV20-1 and TRBJ1-2; D unclear. Germline-derived CDR1 and CDR2 are DFQATT and SNEGSKA (reference sequence). The germline V and J ends were trimmed by 5 bases and 8 bases, with 9 bases remaining between them. CDR3 size: 10 residues. CDR3 sequence: CSAASGGYTF. The CDR3 nucleotides are TGCAGTGCTGCCTCCGGAGGCTACACCTTC.

V is TRBV7-9 and J is TRBJ2-7, with D tentatively TRBD1 (6 bases). Germline-derived CDR1 and CDR2 are SEHNR and FQNEAQ (reference sequence). V lost 7 bases and J lost 4, with 14 bases in between. The length of the CDR3 is 13 residues. Written as DNA, the CDR3 is TGTGCCAGCACCCTCCTGGACAGTTACGAGCAGTACTTC. Its protein product is CASTLLDSYEQYF.

The V gene is TRBV5-1, the J gene TRBJ1-2, with D perhaps TRBD1 (5 bases). This CDR3 region has 12 residues. V shed 3 bases and J shed 7 bases, with 10 bases lying between them. Germline-derived CDR1 and CDR2 are SGHRS and YFSETQ. The CDR3 DNA follows: TGCGCCAGCAGCTGGGGCGGTGGTGGCTACACCTTC. Protein: CASSWGGGGYTF.

This sequence joins TRBV10-3 and TRBJ1-6; TRBD1 aligns across 10 bases. V was pared by 8 bases and J by 12 bases, with 7 bases of the junction left unmatched. This CDR3 region has 13 residues. Germline CDR1 reads ENHRY; CDR2 reads SYGVKD. The CDR3 DNA reads TGTGCCATCGGTGGGACAGGGGATGGACCCCTCCACTTT. Translating it yields CAIGGTGDGPLHF.

The J gene is TRBJ2-1, the V gene TRBV5-1; D possibly corresponds to TRBD2 (5 bases). Trimming left V 0 bases short and J 7 bases short, with 14 bases between. The CDR3 spans 15 residues. From germline, CDR1 is SGHRS and CDR2 YFSETQ. The CDR3 DNA follows: TGCGCCAGCAGCTTGGGGGTGGGCGGGCGGAATGAGCAGTTCTTC. This translates into CASSLGVGGRNEQFF.

This clone was seen only a few times. This chain uses TRBV30 with TRBJ1-1; D is ambiguous. Trimming stripped 5 bases from V and 0 bases from J, with 10 bases between. The germline V gene encodes CDR1 GTSNPN and CDR2 SVGIG (reference sequence). The CDR3 length is 13 residues. CDR3 sequence: CAWPSIMNTEAFF. As DNA, the CDR3 is TGTGCCTGGCCGTCTATTATGAACACTGAAGCTTTCTTT. Supplemented by reference TRBV30 and TRBJ1-1, the full variable domain reads SQTIHQWPATLVQPVGSPLSLECTVEGTSNPNLYWYRQAAGRGLQLLFYSVGIGQISSEVPQNLSASRPQDRQFILSSKKLLLSDSGFYLCAWPSIMNTEAFFGQGTRLTVV.

The chain uses TRBV21-1 and TRBJ2-3; TRBD2 is the table's D call, not checked against the DNA. TRBV21-1 is classified as a pseudogene. This CDR3 is 12 amino acids long. The CDR3 sequence is CASSPQRGGQYF. For the CDR3, the DNA is TGTGCCAGCAGCCCCCAGCGGGGGGGTCAGTATTTT.

Concerning this clone: Different DNA sequences within this sample yield the same CDR3. The chain recombines TRBV9 with TRBJ2-3; D gene uncertain. Trimming cost V 3 bases and J 3 bases, with 5 bases left between them. Germline lookup yields CDR1 SGDLS and CDR2 YYNGEE. CDR3 length: 12 residues. The CDR3 protein is CASSASTDTQYF. DNA for the CDR3: TGTGCCAGCAGCGCTTCTACAGATACGCAGTATTTT.

The chain joins TRBV2 to TRBJ2-1, with 10 bases identical to TRBD2. Germline CDR1 and CDR2: SNHLY and FYNNEI. The trim removed 8 bases at V and 8 bases at J, leaving 3 bases unmatched. CDR3 length: 12 amino acids. CDR3 bases: TGTGCCAGCCGGAGCGGGGGGGATGAGCAGTTCTTC. It yields the protein CASRSGGDEQFF.

This sequence joins TRBV7-9 and TRBJ2-3; D call uncertain. There are 15 residues in the CDR3. The V gene lost 4 bases and the J gene lost 4 bases, with 15 bases spanning the gap. Germline V gives CDR1 SEHNR, CDR2 FQNEAQ (reference sequence). For the CDR3, the DNA is TGTGCCAGCAGCTCCCGGTTTGGGTTGGCAGATACGCAGTATTTT. Translation gives CASSSRFGLADTQYF.

Worth noting for this clone: This sample includes further DNA sequences coding for the same CDR3. The chain joins TRBV18 to TRBJ2-5; TRBD1 agrees at 8 bases. The germline V gene encodes CDR1 KGHSH and CDR2 LQKENI. This CDR3 is 13 amino acids long. The V and J ends lost 2 bases and 4 bases, in that order; junction bases with no gene match: 0. The DNA for the CDR3 is TGTGCCAGCTCACCAGGGACAGGAGAGACCCAGTACTTC. This gives the protein CASSPGTGETQYF. Full variable domain (rest looked up from reference TRBV18 and TRBJ2-5): NAGVMQNPRHLVRRRGQEARLRCSPMKGHSHVYWYRQLPEEGLKFMVYLQKENIIDESGMPKERFSAEFPKEGPSILRIQQVVRGDSAAYFCASSPGTGETQYFGPGTRLLVL.